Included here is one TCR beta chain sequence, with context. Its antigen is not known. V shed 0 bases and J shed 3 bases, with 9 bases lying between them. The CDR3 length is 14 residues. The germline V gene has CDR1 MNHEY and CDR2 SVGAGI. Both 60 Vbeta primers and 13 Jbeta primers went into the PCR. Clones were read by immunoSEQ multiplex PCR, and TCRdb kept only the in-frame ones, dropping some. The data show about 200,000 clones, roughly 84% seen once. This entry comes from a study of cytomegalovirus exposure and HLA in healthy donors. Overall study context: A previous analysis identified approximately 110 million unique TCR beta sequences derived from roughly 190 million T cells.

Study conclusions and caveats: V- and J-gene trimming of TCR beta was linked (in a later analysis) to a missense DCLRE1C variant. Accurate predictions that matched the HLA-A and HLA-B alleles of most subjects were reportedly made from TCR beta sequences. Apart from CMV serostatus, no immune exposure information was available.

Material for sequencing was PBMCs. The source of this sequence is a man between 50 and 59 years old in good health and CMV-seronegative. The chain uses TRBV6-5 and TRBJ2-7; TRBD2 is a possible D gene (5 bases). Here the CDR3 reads CASSYSGSHYEQYF. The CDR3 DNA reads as TGTGCCAGCAGTTACTCGGGGAGCCACTACGAGCAGTACTTC.